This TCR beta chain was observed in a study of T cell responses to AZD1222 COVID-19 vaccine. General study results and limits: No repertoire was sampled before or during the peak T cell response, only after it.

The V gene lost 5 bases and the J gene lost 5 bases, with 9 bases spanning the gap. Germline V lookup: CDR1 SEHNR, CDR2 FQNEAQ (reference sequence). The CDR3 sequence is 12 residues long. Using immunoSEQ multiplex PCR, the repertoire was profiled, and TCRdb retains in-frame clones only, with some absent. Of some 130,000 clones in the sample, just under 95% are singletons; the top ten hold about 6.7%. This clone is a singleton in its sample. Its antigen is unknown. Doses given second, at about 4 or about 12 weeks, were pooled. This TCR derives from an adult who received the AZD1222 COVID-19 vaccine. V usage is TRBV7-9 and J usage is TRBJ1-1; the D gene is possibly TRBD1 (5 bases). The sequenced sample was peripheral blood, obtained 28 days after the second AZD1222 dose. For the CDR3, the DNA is TGTGCCAGCAGCCCCGGGGGGACTGAAGCTTTCTTT. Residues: CASSPGGTEAFF.